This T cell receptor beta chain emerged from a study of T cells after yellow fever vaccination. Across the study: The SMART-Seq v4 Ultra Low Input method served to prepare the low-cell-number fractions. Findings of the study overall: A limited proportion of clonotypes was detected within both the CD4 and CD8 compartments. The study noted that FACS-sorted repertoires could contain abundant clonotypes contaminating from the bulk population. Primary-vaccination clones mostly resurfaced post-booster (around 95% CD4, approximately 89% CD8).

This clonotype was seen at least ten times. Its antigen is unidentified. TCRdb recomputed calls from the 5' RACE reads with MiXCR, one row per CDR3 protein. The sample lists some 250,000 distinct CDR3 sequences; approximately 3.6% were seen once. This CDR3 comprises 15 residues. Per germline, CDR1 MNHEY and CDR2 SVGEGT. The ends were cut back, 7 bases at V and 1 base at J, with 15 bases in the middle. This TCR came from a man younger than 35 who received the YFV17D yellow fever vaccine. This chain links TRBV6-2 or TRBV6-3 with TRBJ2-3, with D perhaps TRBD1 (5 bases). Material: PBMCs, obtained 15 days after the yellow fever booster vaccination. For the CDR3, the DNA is TGTGCCAGCACTGATGGGGCGCTGGGCACAGATACGCAGTATTTT. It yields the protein CASTDGALGTDTQYF.